This TCR beta chain was captured in a study of T cell repertoires in ileal Crohn's disease (dated by TCRdb to the late 2010s). Describing the broader study: The median duration of disease was roughly eight years, and at the time of surgery around 35% of patients were active smokers. TCR repertoire analysis was done in a few dozen Crohn's disease patients from a prospective multicentre cohort. Surgery was performed for a complication in all patients, with stricturing disease in roughly 60% and penetrating disease in approximately 39%. A total of approximately 150 mucosal samples from some 60 patients were sequenced, collected from several sites on the surgical specimen and at postoperative endoscopy. Roughly half of the patients were given postoperative therapy, with roughly 20 on anti-TNF agents and under 13 on thiopurines. A Rutgeerts score above i0 was used to define endoscopic postoperative recurrence. The study was conducted in parallel with a multicentre cohort that was designed to identify predictors of early endoscopic recurrence following ileocolonic resection. What the work shows at the level of the full study, not this receptor alone: More high-frequency clones were carried by sorted CD8 T cells than by CD4 T cells, suggesting that mucosal expansions were mainly CD8. Only a subgroup of patients, of unstated size, had mucosal CD4 and CD8 T cells sorted and sequenced. Higher percentages of high-frequency clones at the time of surgery were linked to endoscopic recurrence, and every patient with clonality above 26.8% (18/57) had recurrence. Patients who were active smokers at surgery had a significantly higher proportion of clonal expansions than non-smokers (approximately 26% vs 17%, p=0.02).

For commercial TCRB immunosequencing, approximately 460 nanograms of biopsy DNA were submitted for each sample. CDR3 regions were amplified from genomic DNA by Adaptive Biotechnology using a two-step, amplification bias-controlled multiplex PCR. Primers covering every V and J gene segment were used in the first PCR, while barcodes and Illumina adapters were added in the second PCR. CDR3 libraries were sequenced using an Illumina instrument. As for how the authors treated the data: Vendor-provided pipelines were combined with custom analysis of raw data in R/Bioconductor under R version 3.3.0. Clonality, which ranges from 0 to 1, was calculated as the inverse of the normalised Shannon entropy across all productive clones. High-frequency clones were defined as the share of the repertoire occupied by the top 100 clones, with only clones passing a 95% confidence test being retained. Overlap between samples was measured with the Morisita-Horn index, while repertoire diversity was measured with the Simpson index. In TCRdb, the immuneACCESS table is reduced to in-frame sequences with V and J assigned. These tables do not hold every clone; where another copy was compared, an unresolved V gene accounts for under half, and the others remain unexplained. The V and J calls and the clone size are those of that table, but D and trimming were determined from the DNA. For this sample the table gives about 30,000 clones, of which approximately 78% were detected only once. Of the sample, around 5.4% is held by the ten largest clones.

Trimming removed 0 bases from V and 6 bases from J, leaving 8 bases between the germline ends. The germline V gene sets CDR1 to LGHNA and CDR2 to YSLEER. Including cysteine and phenylalanine, the CDR3 has 13 amino acids. Only the CDR3 DNA stays, 39 bases, in frame from base 1. Turning to this clone: Its antigen remains undetermined. No quality values exist for individual bases; no much larger clone is one base distant.

Eligible patients were adults with ileal or ileocolonic Crohn's disease who had an indication for ileocolonic resection. Whole ileal mucosal biopsies were stored frozen at -80°C before DNA extraction. Genomic DNA was isolated from frozen whole biopsies using a TRizol-based method, and the DNA was quantified with a NanoDrop 2000 spectrophotometer. The sample consisted of ileal tissue. The receptor chain draws on TRBV4-3 and TRBJ1-2; no D gene call is confident. This clonotype was sampled from an adult with Crohn's disease. The CDR3 reads as follows: CASSQERRDGYTF. The sequenced DNA: TGCGCCAGCAGCCAAGAGAGGAGGGATGGCTACACCTTC.